Listed below are T cell receptor beta chains from one sample, sequenced in a study of blood T cell repertoires in COVID-19. This table comes from immunoSEQ multiplex PCR, and its TCRdb copy is limited to in-frame clones, with some not included. This table has 120,000 to 150,000 clones, 70% to 90% appearing once. The sequencing input was peripheral blood. These TCRs come from a woman aged 55-69 years with COVID-19, enrolled during active disease. The CDR3 runs from the conserved cysteine through the conserved F or W. D genes are given only for firm matches. Part of the rows lack a size; the others show once, few, many or a class for expanded clones.

v_call	d_call	clone_size	j_call	cdr3_aa	cdr3_nt
TRBV5-1	.	few	TRBJ1-2	CASPRLTTYGYTF	TGCGCCAGCCCGAGACTAACTACCTATGGCTACACCTTC
TRBV21-1	.	.	TRBJ2-7	CASSKSGQGRELISTYEQYF	TGTGCCAGCAGCAAGTCTGGACAGGGCAGGGAACTAATTTCGACCTACGAGCAGTACTTC
TRBV9	TRBD1	.	TRBJ1-3	CASSVGVTGEINTIYF	TGTGCCAGCAGCGTAGGAGTGACAGGGGAAATTAACACCATATATTTT
TRBV7-3	.	once	TRBJ2-3	CASSLLTSDTQYF	TGTGCCAGCAGCTTACTTACTTCAGATACGCAGTATTTT
TRBV6-5	.	.	TRBJ1-5	CASSYGQASVQPQHF	TGTGCCAGCAGTTACGGGCAGGCCTCCGTTCAGCCCCAGCATTTT
TRBV2	TRBD2	.	TRBJ2-1	CASRESSGGGSNEQFF	TGTGCCAGCAGGGAGAGTAGCGGGGGGGGAAGTAATGAGCAGTTCTTC
TRBV7-2	.	.	TRBJ2-7	CASSLPTWTGVSYEQYF	TGTGCCAGCAGCTTACCCACTTGGACTGGGGTCTCCTACGAGCAGTACTTC
TRBV5-1	.	.	TRBJ2-3	CASSLMSRQIADTQYF	TGCGCCAGCAGCTTGATGTCTCGACAGATCGCAGATACGCAGTATTTT
TRBV7-3	.	.	TRBJ2-5	CASSPNGERGETQYF	TGTGCCAGCAGCCCCAATGGGGAAAGGGGGGAGACCCAGTACTTC
TRBV5-5	.	.	TRBJ1-2	CASSLAGEYGYTF	TGTGCCAGCAGCTTGGCGGGGGAGTATGGCTACACCTTC
TRBV4-1	TRBD1	.	TRBJ1-1	CASSQGTLGTAVNTEAFF	TGCGCCAGCAGCCAAGGAACCCTAGGGACAGCAGTGAACACTGAAGCTTTCTTT
TRBV18	TRBD1	.	TRBJ2-1	CASSPPGTADEQFF	TGTGCCAGCTCACCACCAGGGACAGCCGATGAGCAGTTCTTC
TRBV20-1	.	.	TRBJ1-2	CSASLFGGYTF	TGCAGTGCTAGCCTCTTTGGCGGCTACACCTTC
TRBV25-1	TRBD1	.	TRBJ2-1	CASSEYKGAAYNEQFF	TGTGCCAGCAGTGAATACAAGGGGGCGGCCTACAATGAGCAGTTCTTC
TRBV7-2	TRBD1	.	TRBJ1-2	CASSFLTGVSDGYTF	TGTGCCAGCAGCTTTCTGACAGGGGTCTCGGATGGCTACACCTTC
TRBV13	TRBD1	.	TRBJ2-7	CASGGDRVYEQYF	TGTGCCAGCGGCGGGGACAGGGTCTACGAGCAGTACTTC
TRBV18	.	.	TRBJ1-2	CASSPFAEGDGYTF	TGTGCCAGCTCACCATTTGCCGAGGGCGATGGCTACACCTTC
TRBV18	TRBD1	.	TRBJ2-7	CASSPQDRGYEQYF	TGTGCCAGCTCACCACAGGACAGGGGTTACGAGCAGTACTTC
TRBV12-3/TRBV12-4	TRBD1	.	TRBJ1-2	CASSPEGARGYTF	TGTGCCAGCAGCCCCGAGGGGGCGAGGGGCTACACCTTC
TRBV5-3	.	.	TRBJ2-7	CARSLVSGDGVYEQYF	TGTGCCAGAAGCTTGGTGTCAGGGGACGGGGTCTACGAGCAGTACTTC
TRBV18	.	.	TRBJ2-2	CASSPQGDTGELFF	TGTGCCAGCTCACCACAGGGGGACACCGGGGAGCTGTTTTTT
TRBV7-6	.	.	TRBJ1-1	CASREEADSSLEAFF	TGTGCCAGCAGGGAGGAGGCTGATAGCTCACTTGAAGCTTTCTTT
TRBV6-6	.	few	TRBJ2-3	CASSYSSLYDTQYF	TGTGCCAGCAGTTACTCCTCACTATACGATACGCAGTATTTT
TRBV10-3	.	.	TRBJ1-2	CAISDQDSVYGYTF	TGTGCCATCAGTGATCAGGACAGCGTCTATGGCTACACCTTC
TRBV9	TRBD1	.	TRBJ2-3	CASSVAGRGTGGTDTQYF	TGTGCCAGCAGCGTAGCGGGGAGGGGGACAGGGGGCACAGATACGCAGTATTTT
TRBV15	.	once	TRBJ1-6	CATSRDLGSVANSPLHF	TGTGCCACCAGCAGAGATCTAGGTTCCGTGGCCAATTCACCCCTCCACTTT
TRBV6-5	.	.	TRBJ1-4	CASSFQGANEKLFF	TGTGCCAGCAGTTTTCAGGGTGCTAATGAAAAACTGTTTTTT
TRBV29-1	.	.	TRBJ1-2	CSVEDRGGYTF	TGCAGCGTTGAAGATCGGGGGGGCTACACCTTC
TRBV3-1/TRBV3-2	.	.	TRBJ2-1	CASSPGTDVSGFF	TGTGCCAGCAGCCCAGGGACCGACGTTAGCGGGTTCTTC
TRBV7-6	.	.	TRBJ2-7	CASSFMGEAEQYF	TGTGCCAGCAGCTTTATGGGGGAGGCCGAGCAGTACTTC
TRBV4-1	.	.	TRBJ2-1	CASSQDSGPPENEQFF	TGCGCCAGCAGCCAAGACAGCGGCCCCCCGGAAAATGAGCAGTTCTTC
TRBV11-3	.	.	TRBJ2-3	CASSQAPGPQSTDTQYF	TGTGCCAGCAGCCAGGCCCCCGGTCCCCAAAGCACAGATACGCAGTATTTT
TRBV5-4	TRBD2	.	TRBJ2-1	CASSYSGGLYNEQFF	TGTGCCAGCAGCTATAGCGGGGGGCTTTACAATGAGCAGTTCTTC
TRBV18	TRBD2	.	TRBJ2-1	CASSEGLAGDYNEQFF	TGTGCCAGCTCAGAGGGACTAGCGGGGGATTACAATGAGCAGTTCTTC
TRBV2	TRBD1	.	TRBJ1-1	CASSVRGSRTEAFF	TGTGCCAGCAGTGTCAGGGGGAGTAGGACTGAAGCTTTCTTT
TRBV3-1/TRBV3-2	.	.	TRBJ1-1	CASSQKSTGFEAFF	TGTGCCAGCAGCCAAAAGAGCACAGGGTTCGAAGCTTTCTTT
TRBV19	TRBD2	.	TRBJ2-5	CASSRWASGELGAQYF	TGTGCCAGTAGTCGCTGGGCTAGCGGTGAACTTGGGGCCCAGTACTTC
TRBV6-5	TRBD1	.	TRBJ1-6	CASRPGTAYNSPLHF	TGTGCCAGCAGACCCGGGACAGCCTATAATTCACCCCTCCACTTT
TRBV19	TRBD2	.	TRBJ2-3	CASRGLAPDTQYF	TGTGCCAGTAGAGGACTAGCCCCGGATACGCAGTATTTT
TRBV6-4	TRBD1	.	TRBJ1-6	CASRGRTGDF	TGTGCCAGCCGCGGGAGGACAGGGGACTTT
TRBV2	TRBD1	.	TRBJ1-4	CASSVHRGANEKLFF	TGTGCCAGCAGTGTACACAGGGGAGCGAATGAAAAACTGTTTTTT
TRBV9	.	once	TRBJ2-3	CASTRSVEGADTQYF	TGTGCCAGCACCCGTAGTGTAGAAGGAGCAGATACGCAGTATTTT
TRBV5-8	TRBD1	.	TRBJ1-2	CASSSEGAPVYGYTF	TGTGCCAGCAGCTCTGAGGGGGCGCCAGTCTATGGCTACACCTTC
TRBV30	.	.	TRBJ1-3	CAWSVRQRVSTIYF	TGTGCCTGGAGTGTACGTCAGCGCGTCTCCACCATATATTTT
TRBV6-5	.	.	TRBJ1-2	CASRQGLGYTF	TGTGCCAGCAGGCAGGGATTGGGCTACACCTTC